The 10 T cell receptor beta chains in this list originate from one sample, sequenced in a study of shared clonotypes between healthy human individuals. TCRdb's table, derived via immunoSEQ multiplex PCR, lists solely in-frame clones and lacks some. The sample lists 170,000 or so clones, approximately 61% occurring once. Sequenced material: memory CD4+ T cells sorted from blood. Subset described: CD45RA-negative fraction. These receptors all stem from a man aged 30 to 39 in good health.

Of note for this clone: Given a far larger clone just one base away, this is likely a sequencing read error. V gene TRBV6-4 combines with J gene TRBJ1-2, with 9 bases identical to TRBD1. This CDR3 region has 13 residues. Germline assignment: CDR1 MRHNA and CDR2 SNTAGT. V was pared by 6 bases and J by 5 bases, with 4 bases of the junction left unmatched. CDR3 loop: CASRGGQGYGYTF. The CDR3 DNA sequence: TGTGCCAGCAGGGGGGGACAGGGTTATGGCTACACCTTC.

The chain employs TRBV19 and TRBJ2-7; possibly TRBD1 or TRBD2 for D (7 bases each). V was trimmed by 4 bases and J by 2 bases, leaving 15 bases between them. This CDR3 has 15 amino acids. Germline V lookup: CDR1 LNHDA, CDR2 SQIVND (reference sequence). The DNA of the CDR3 is TGTGCCAGTAGTAGAAGCGGGACAGCACCCTACGAGCAGTACTTC. This sequence encodes CASSRSGTAPYEQYF.

This clone was detected a few times. The chain employs TRBV11-3 and TRBJ1-2; D unclear. CDR3 size: 16 residues. Germline loops: CDR1 SGHNT, CDR2 YENEEA. V was clipped by 3 bases and J by 4 bases, with 18 bases between them. Here the CDR3 reads CASSFRRRRSLYGYTF. DNA for the CDR3: TGTGCCAGCAGCTTTCGGAGGAGGCGTAGTCTCTATGGCTACACCTTC.

The rearrangement joins TRBV19 to TRBJ1-5, with D perhaps TRBD1 (5 bases). Germline-derived CDR1 and CDR2 are LNHDA and SQIVND (reference sequence). Deletions cut 9 bases from V and 7 bases from J, with 22 bases between. This CDR3 region has 15 residues. CDR3 sequence: CASFIGGEEGQPQHF. CDR3 in DNA: TGTGCCAGCTTTATCGGGGGGGAAGAGGGACAGCCCCAGCATTTT.

This chain joins TRBV7-8 and TRBJ1-5, with D possibly being TRBD1 (5 bases). From germline, CDR1 is SGHVS and CDR2 FQNEAQ. This CDR3 comprises 14 residues. The V end lost 1 base, the J end lost 9 bases, and 13 bases lay between the germline ends. CDR3 DNA sequence: TGTGCCAGCAGCTTAGGACAGTCCGGGGCGCCCCAGCATTTT. It codes for CASSLGQSGAPQHF.

In its sample, this clone was seen a few times. V gene TRBV5-4 combines with J gene TRBJ2-5, with D unclear. Looked up from germline, CDR1 is SGHNT and CDR2 is YYREEE (reference sequence). Trimming pared 4 bases from V and 4 bases from J, leaving 20 bases between. This CDR3 spans 16 amino acids. CDR3 in amino acids: CASSPPKSTWGETQYF. The CDR3 bases are TGTGCCAGCAGCCCCCCCAAGTCCACCTGGGGAGAGACCCAGTACTTC.

The V call is TRBV30, the J call TRBJ2-1, with 7 bases aligning to TRBD2. The CDR3 contains 15 residues. Germline CDR1 is GTSNPN and CDR2 is SVGIG (reference sequence). The V segment lost 8 bases and the J segment 9 bases; nucleotides outside the gene matches: 19. The CDR3 bases are TGTGCCAAAGGCGGATCGGACAATCCTAGCGGTGAGCAGTTCTTC. Protein sequence: CAKGGSDNPSGEQFF.

This clone showed up just a few times. V gene TRBV6-5 combines with J gene TRBJ1-1, with 7 bases identical to TRBD1. This CDR3 is built from 13 residues. Germline V gene lookup returns CDR1 MNHEY and CDR2 SVGAGI. Trimming at V came to 6 bases and at J to 2 bases, leaving 3 bases not matched to a gene. CDR3 protein: CASRTGKNTEAFF. The CDR3 region has the DNA TGTGCCAGCAGGACAGGGAAAAACACTGAAGCTTTCTTT.

J is TRBJ1-2 and V is TRBV5-1, with 9 bases aligning to TRBD1. The CDR3 has 15 amino acids. Germline V gene data show CDR1 as SGHRS and CDR2 as YFSETQ. Trimming took 0 bases from V and 5 from J; bases not matched to a gene: 5. As DNA, the CDR3 is TGCGCCAGCAGCTTGGAGGGACAGGGACGTTATGGCTACACCTTC. Translated, it gives CASSLEGQGRYGYTF.

On this clone: It may be a read error: a sequence one base away is much more abundant. The sample has other DNA sequences that encode this CDR3 too. The chain carries TRBV5-1 and TRBJ2-7; 14 bases fit TRBD2. Germline CDR1 is SGHRS and CDR2 is YFSETQ. The CDR3 is 20 amino acids. CDR3 sequence reads: CASSSPPGTSGRQFFYEQYF. The CDR3 bases are TGCGCCAGCAGCTCCCCCCCCGGGACTAGCGGGAGACAATTCTTCTACGAGCAGTACTTT.